The next 19 T cell receptor beta chains were all read from a single sample in a study of OX40 agonist ivuxolimab in advanced cancers. Clones were read by immunoSEQ multiplex PCR, and TCRdb kept only the in-frame ones, dropping some. The table lists roughly 30,000 clones, approximately 86% of them singletons. Material: CD4+ or CD8+ T cells sorted from blood, obtained in a trial of the OX40 agonist ivuxolimab. The receptor set was obtained from an adult with an advanced solid tumor such as melanoma, head and neck, liver or kidney cancer.

The V gene is TRBV7-9, the J gene TRBJ2-2; 14 bases line up with TRBD2. CDR3 length: 16 amino acids. Germline CDR1 SEHNR, CDR2 FQNEAQ (reference sequence). V was clipped by 5 bases and J by 6 bases; unmatched bases: 5. This chain's CDR3 is CASSTTSGGAPGELFF. The CDR3 bases are TGTGCCAGCAGCACGACTAGCGGGGGGGCCCCCGGGGAGCTGTTTTTT. The whole variable domain, remainder taken from reference TRBV7-9 and TRBJ2-2, is DTGVSQNPRHKITKRGQNVTFRCDPISEHNRLYWYRQTLGQGPEFLTYFQNEAQLEKSRLLSDRFSAERPKGSFSTLEIQRTEQGDSAMYLCASSTTSGGAPGELFFGEGSRLTVL.

The DNA of the CDR3 is TGTGCCAGCAGCTTACAGGGAAACACCATATATTTT. The encoded protein is CASSLQGNTIYF. The V gene is TRBV7-8, the J gene TRBJ1-3; no reliable D call. CDR3 length equals 12 residues. Germline V gene sequence: CDR1 SGHVS, CDR2 FQNEAQ. V was trimmed by 2 bases and J by 4 bases, leaving 3 bases between them.

The J gene is TRBJ2-7, the V gene TRBV6-5; no firm D call. The CDR3 sequence is 13 residues long. The ends were cut back, 0 bases at V and 4 bases at J, with 7 bases in the middle. Germline V gives CDR1 MNHEY, CDR2 SVGAGI. The CDR3 here is CASSYSDGYEQYF. The CDR3 region has the DNA TGTGCCAGCAGTTACTCGGATGGTTACGAGCAGTACTTC.

The chain recombines TRBV25-1 with TRBJ1-2, with D unresolved. CDR1 is MGHDK and CDR2 is SYGVNS in the germline V gene. The CDR3 sequence is 13 residues long. Trimming pared 1 base from V and 8 bases from J, leaving 11 bases between. CDR3 loop: CASSEFRVGGYTF. As DNA, the CDR3 is TGTGCCAGCAGTGAATTTCGGGTTGGAGGCTACACCTTC.

The V call is TRBV4-3, the J call TRBJ2-5, with TRBD1 identical over 9 bases. Looked up from germline, CDR1 is LGHNA and CDR2 is YSLEER. The CDR3 is 15 amino acids. Trimming removed 4 bases from V and 2 bases from J; junction bases left unmatched: 5. CDR3 in amino acids: CASSPGTGRQETQYF. CDR3 in DNA: TGCGCCAGCAGCCCTGGGACAGGGAGGCAAGAGACCCAGTACTTC.

This chain connects TRBV30 to TRBJ2-2; D is uncertain. Trimming cost V 3 bases and J 1 base, with 12 bases left between them. The CDR3 spans 15 residues. The germline V gene encodes CDR1 GTSNPN and CDR2 SVGIG (reference sequence). CDR3 sequence (DNA): TGTGCCTGGAGCAGCAACTTGGGGAACACCGGGGAGCTGTTTTTT. Translated, it gives CAWSSNLGNTGELFF.

The rearrangement links TRBV7-2 to TRBJ1-2; maybe TRBD1 (5 bases). CDR3 length equals 15 residues. Germline V gene lookup returns CDR1 SGHTA and CDR2 FQGNSA. V was clipped by 1 base and J by 9 bases, with 18 bases between them. DNA of the CDR3: TGTGCCAGCAGCTTAGAAATAGGGGACCCTAGTAGCTACACCTTC. It translates to CASSLEIGDPSSYTF.

This chain connects TRBV6-5 to TRBJ2-5; no clear D gene. CDR1 and CDR2 from the germline V gene are MNHEY and SVGAGI. The CDR3 has 15 residues. V dropped 0 bases and J dropped 4 bases, with 12 bases sitting between them. The CDR3 sequence: CASSYSSGLGETQYF. The CDR3 nucleotides read TGTGCCAGCAGTTACTCGTCCGGGCTTGGAGAGACCCAGTACTTC.

The V and J genes are TRBV11-3 and TRBJ2-5; 7 bases match TRBD1. The CDR3 spans 15 residues. Germline CDR1 reads SGHNT; CDR2 reads YENEEA. V trimming: 5 bases; J trimming: 3 bases; junction bases outside the gene matches: 9. CDR3 loop: CASSSYGTVEETQYF. CDR3 coding DNA: TGTGCCAGCAGCAGCTACGGGACAGTAGAAGAGACCCAGTACTTC. Using reference TRBV11-3 and TRBJ2-5 for the parts outside the CDR3, the full variable domain is EAGVVQSPRYKIIEKKQPVAFWCNPISGHNTLYWYLQNLGQGPELLIRYENEEAVDDSQLPKDRFSAERLKGVDSTLKIQPAELGDSAVYLCASSSYGTVEETQYFGPGTRLLVL.

CDR3 sequence: CASSPRGSYEQYF. The DNA of the CDR3 is TGTGCCAGCAGTCCTCGGGGGTCCTACGAGCAGTACTTC. This rearrangement joins TRBV7-9 to TRBJ2-5; D is perhaps TRBD2 (6 bases). The last part of the DNA fits TRBJ2-7 better; the J call may be wrong. This CDR3 spans 13 amino acids. Germline V CDR1 and CDR2: SEHNR, FQNEAQ (reference sequence).

CDR3 region: CASSETGEGEKLFF. CDR3 bases: TGCGCCAGCAGTGAAACAGGGGAGGGGGAAAAACTGTTTTTT. The rearrangement uses TRBV10-2 and TRBJ1-4; 7 positions agree with TRBD1. Germline CDR1 reads WSHSY; CDR2 reads SAAADI. V lost 3 bases to trimming and J lost 8 bases; unmatched junction nucleotides: 6. CDR3 size: 14 residues.

The V and J genes are TRBV9 and TRBJ2-7, with 8 nucleotides matching TRBD1. The germline V gene has CDR1 SGDLS and CDR2 YYNGEE. The J segment lost 3 bases and the V segment lost 3 bases, leaving 11 bases of the junction unmatched. This CDR3 region has 16 residues. DNA of the CDR3: TGTGCCAGCAGCGCGAGACAGGGGTCAGTAGGCTACGAGCAGTACTTC. This gives the protein CASSARQGSVGYEQYF.

This clone is a singleton in its sample. The chain carries TRBV7-9 and TRBJ2-2; D is unresolved. Trimming shortened V by 1 base and J by 4 bases, and 10 bases separated the two germline ends. Germline V gene lookup returns CDR1 SEHNR and CDR2 FQNEAQ (reference sequence). The CDR3 has 15 residues. The CDR3 loop is CASSLDSGPTGELFF. CDR3 DNA sequence: TGTGCCAGCAGCTTAGACAGTGGACCCACCGGGGAGCTGTTTTTT.

V gene TRBV6-5 combines with J gene TRBJ2-5, with 12 bases fitting TRBD2. With V trimmed by 5 bases and J by 1 base, 2 bases remained unmatched. This CDR3 comprises 15 residues. Germline V gene sequence: CDR1 MNHEY, CDR2 SVGAGI. For the CDR3, the DNA is TGTGCCAGCAGTCTAGCGGGGGGGCTCCAAGAGACCCAGTACTTC. Translated, it gives CASSLAGGLQETQYF.

V and J are TRBV27 and TRBJ1-1; 8 bases are a match to TRBD1. The V gene end was trimmed by 5 bases and the J gene end by 5 bases; junction bases not matched to a gene: 7. The CDR3 consists of 14 residues. Germline V gene lookup returns CDR1 MNHEY and CDR2 SMNVEV (reference sequence). The CDR3 reads CASSRPGGRTEAFF. The CDR3 bases are TGTGCCAGCAGTCGCCCAGGGGGCCGGACTGAAGCTTTCTTT.

The V and J genes are TRBV6-1 and TRBJ2-3; 7 bases line up with TRBD1. The length of the CDR3 is 15 residues. Trimming at V came to 2 bases and at J to 3 bases, leaving 5 bases not matched to a gene. CDR1 and CDR2 from the germline V gene are MNHNS and SASEGT. The CDR3 is CASSELKGATDTQYF. Here the CDR3 DNA reads TGTGCCAGCAGTGAATTGAAGGGGGCGACAGATACGCAGTATTTT.

The V call is TRBV5-1, the J call TRBJ2-2; 7 bases agree with TRBD1. Unmatched junction bases numbered 2, after V lost 0 bases and J lost 3 bases. The germline V gene encodes CDR1 SGHRS and CDR2 YFSETQ. The CDR3 contains 15 residues. CDR3 DNA sequence: TGCGCCAGCAGCTTGGGAGGGGGCGACACCGGGGAGCTGTTTTTT. Translation: CASSLGGGDTGELFF.

By sample share, this clone is medium-sized. The CDR3 nucleotides read TGTGCCAGCAGTCTACGACAGGTAGCCCACCTAGGAAAACTGTTTTTT. Amino acids: CASSLRQVAHLGKLFF. The chain joins TRBV27 to TRBJ1-4, with a weak D call TRBD1 (6 bases). Per germline, CDR1 MNHEY and CDR2 SMNVEV (reference sequence). Trimming removed 5 bases from V and 10 bases from J, with 23 bases in between. This CDR3 spans 16 amino acids.

The CDR3 nucleotides read TGTGCCAGCAGCTTAGGCCTTCCCGGGAGCAATCAGCCCCAGCATTTT. Translating gives CASSLGLPGSNQPQHF. The J gene is TRBJ1-5, the V gene TRBV7-8; D is undetermined. Trimming removed 1 base from V and 1 base from J, with 11 bases in between. Per germline, CDR1 SGHVS and CDR2 FQNEAQ. The CDR3 has 16 amino acids.